This TCR beta chain was sequenced for a study of preoperative IRX-2 immunotherapy in early breast cancer (dated by TCRdb to between 2018 and 2020). Taken from cysteine to phenylalanine, the CDR3 has 13 residues. The retained sequence is limited to the CDR3, 39 bases, with the frame set at the first base. The junction shows trimming of 3 bases on V and 1 base on J, plus 6 bases between the germline ends. Via the germline V gene (reference sequence), CDR1 is LNHDA and CDR2 SQIVND. Per the publication, the treatment or condition label means: preoperative locoregional IRX-2 cytokine immunotherapy. The samples were obtained from a phase Ib study in which preoperative, locoregional IRX-2 cytokine immunotherapy intended to prime immune responses was tested. Patients with early-stage breast cancer who were given IRX-2 before surgery served as donors. About this clone itself: The clone's antigen remains unknown. Per-base qualities were not stored, and no clone one base away is much larger.

Receptor amplification or capture employed the immunoSEQ multiplex PCR assay. The immuneACCESS repertoire file appears here via TCRdb, limited to in-frame rearrangements. These files lack a portion of the clones; in checked studies, under half of the deficit traces to unresolved V genes, and the cause of the others is not known. For this sample there are 40,000 to 50,000 clones; about 80% appear just once. The top ten clones comprise approximately 1.1% of the sample. This chain joins TRBV19 to TRBJ1-2; no D gene is confidently identified. This TCR was sampled from a human donor with breast cancer. The source material was tumor tissue, sampled after IRX-2 immunotherapy. The DNA sequence is as follows: TGTGCCAGTAGTATTAACAGTAACTATGGCTACACCTTC. Translated, this gives CASSINSNYGYTF.